The rows below give T cell receptor beta chains drawn from one sample of a study of identical twins. TCRdb independently ran MiXCR on the 5' RACE reads; one entry per CDR3 protein. The profile shows approximately 220,000 distinct CDR3 sequences, 7.5% of them singletons. This same sample was also taken into another study, of yellow fever vaccine responses in identical twins.

The sequenced sample was CD8+ T cells sorted from blood. The receptors derive from a woman between 18 and 30 years old in good health. Each CDR3 is given with its conserved first and last residue. Each record gives: V gene, clone size, D gene, J gene, CDR3 protein, CDR3 DNA. A D gene is named only where the DNA matches it firmly. Clone size appears in some rows only: once, few, many, or a class for an expanded clone.

V: TRBV7-9; size: .; D: .; J: TRBJ1-5; CDR3: CASSLDSANQPQHF; DNA: TGTGCCAGCAGCCTAGACAGCGCCAATCAGCCCCAGCATTTT
V: TRBV7-8; size: many; D: .; J: TRBJ2-2; CDR3: CASSSRPTDTGELFF; DNA: TGTGCCAGCAGCTCGAGACCGACAGACACCGGGGAGCTGTTTTTT
V: TRBV20-1; size: many; D: TRBD1; J: TRBJ1-5; CDR3: CSAGTGEIQPQHF; DNA: TGCAGTGCCGGGACAGGGGAGATTCAGCCCCAGCATTTT
V: TRBV12-3/TRBV12-4; size: many; D: TRBD1; J: TRBJ1-5; CDR3: CASRADRAPNQPQHF; DNA: TGTGCCAGCAGAGCGGACAGGGCCCCCAATCAGCCCCAGCATTTT
V: TRBV20-1; size: few; D: .; J: TRBJ1-2; CDR3: CSARDSTGGGYTF; DNA: TGCAGTGCTAGAGACTCGACCGGGGGCGGCTACACCTTC
V: TRBV6-1; size: few; D: TRBD2; J: TRBJ2-3; CDR3: CASSETRGGSDTQYF; DNA: TGTGCCAGCAGTGAAACTCGGGGGGGGTCAGATACGCAGTATTTT
V: TRBV4-2; size: many; D: .; J: TRBJ2-1; CDR3: CASSQELGNEQFF; DNA: TGTGCCAGCAGCCAAGAGTTAGGGAATGAGCAGTTCTTC
V: TRBV7-2; size: many; D: .; J: TRBJ2-3; CDR3: CASSLWGGTDTQYF; DNA: TGTGCCAGCAGCTTATGGGGAGGCACAGATACGCAGTATTTT
V: TRBV5-1; size: many; D: .; J: TRBJ2-1; CDR3: CASSLDGSSYNEQFF; DNA: TGCGCCAGCAGCTTGGACGGAAGCTCCTACAATGAGCAGTTCTTC
V: TRBV4-1; size: .; D: .; J: TRBJ2-1; CDR3: CASSAGIINEQFF; DNA: TGCGCCAGCAGCGCCGGGATTATCAATGAGCAGTTCTTC
V: TRBV7-6; size: few; D: TRBD2; J: TRBJ2-7; CDR3: CASSPIAGAAYEQYF; DNA: TGTGCCAGCAGCCCCATAGCGGGAGCGGCTTACGAGCAGTACTTC
V: TRBV6-1; size: .; D: TRBD2; J: TRBJ2-5; CDR3: CASTTSGGQQETQYF; DNA: TGTGCCAGCACGACTAGCGGGGGGCAACAAGAGACCCAGTACTTC
V: TRBV29-1; size: few; D: TRBD1; J: TRBJ1-4; CDR3: CSVHRGTNEKLFF; DNA: TGCAGCGTCCACAGGGGAACTAATGAAAAACTGTTTTTT
V: TRBV7-6; size: many; D: .; J: TRBJ2-2; CDR3: CASSVVAPGELFF; DNA: TGTGCCAGCAGCGTGGTCGCCCCCGGGGAGCTGTTTTTT
V: TRBV9; size: many; D: TRBD2; J: TRBJ2-2; CDR3: CASSVRLAGGELFF; DNA: TGTGCCAGCAGCGTACGACTAGCGGGCGGGGAGCTGTTTTTT
V: TRBV11-1; size: .; D: TRBD1; J: TRBJ2-2; CDR3: CASSFRTGVTGELFF; DNA: TGTGCCAGCAGCTTTCGGACAGGGGTGACCGGGGAGCTGTTTTTT
V: TRBV20-1; size: few; D: TRBD2; J: TRBJ2-1; CDR3: CSARDFRGTSGSYEQFF; DNA: TGCAGTGCTAGAGATTTTCGCGGGACTAGCGGGAGTTATGAGCAGTTCTTC
V: TRBV12-3/TRBV12-4; size: few; D: .; J: TRBJ1-6; CDR3: CASNATGTTLNQYSPLHF; DNA: TGTGCCAGCAACGCAACCGGGACAACCCTAAACCAATACTCACCCCTCCACTTT
V: TRBV7-6; size: many; D: .; J: TRBJ1-1; CDR3: CASSLLAGNTEAFF; DNA: TGTGCCAGCAGCTTATTGGCAGGGAACACTGAAGCTTTCTTT
V: TRBV6-5; size: many; D: TRBD1; J: TRBJ2-7; CDR3: CACHRGYEQYF; DNA: TGTGCCTGCCACAGGGGCTACGAGCAGTACTTC
V: TRBV27; size: .; D: .; J: TRBJ1-6; CDR3: CASSLSGGSNSPLHF; DNA: TGTGCCAGCAGTTTATCGGGGGGAAGTAATTCACCCCTCCACTTT
V: TRBV28; size: few; D: .; J: TRBJ2-2; CDR3: CASSFREAGELFF; DNA: TGTGCCAGCAGTTTCAGGGAAGCCGGGGAGCTGTTTTTT
V: TRBV4-1; size: few; D: TRBD1; J: TRBJ1-5; CDR3: CASSQDVGGGQPQHF; DNA: TGCGCCAGCAGCCAAGATGTAGGGGGCGGTCAGCCCCAGCATTTT
V: TRBV5-4; size: many; D: .; J: TRBJ2-3; CDR3: CASSPNGELQYF; DNA: TGTGCCAGCAGCCCCAACGGGGAGTTACAGTATTTT
V: TRBV24-1; size: many; D: .; J: TRBJ2-1; CDR3: CATSAADNEQFF; DNA: TGTGCCACCAGTGCGGCGGACAATGAGCAGTTCTTC
V: TRBV28; size: few; D: .; J: TRBJ2-2; CDR3: CASSPQGWTGELFF; DNA: TGTGCCAGCAGCCCCCAGGGGTGGACCGGGGAGCTGTTTTTT
V: TRBV27; size: few; D: TRBD1; J: TRBJ1-1; CDR3: CASRGQGFSPEAFF; DNA: TGTGCCAGCAGGGGACAGGGTTTTTCTCCTGAAGCTTTCTTT
V: TRBV12-3/TRBV12-4; size: .; D: TRBD2; J: TRBJ2-1; CDR3: CASSLVVAGDYNEQFF; DNA: TGTGCCAGCAGTTTAGTGGTAGCGGGGGACTACAATGAGCAGTTCTTC
V: TRBV3-1; size: .; D: TRBD2; J: TRBJ2-5; CDR3: CASGQLAGDHQETQYF; DNA: TGTGCCAGCGGCCAACTAGCGGGAGATCACCAAGAGACCCAGTACTTC
V: TRBV15; size: .; D: TRBD2; J: TRBJ2-7; CDR3: CATSRVPSGRSYEQYF; DNA: TGTGCCACCAGCAGAGTCCCTAGCGGGAGGTCCTACGAGCAGTACTTC
V: TRBV29-1; size: .; D: .; J: TRBJ2-2; CDR3: CSVVSGNTGELFF; DNA: TGCAGCGTTGTTAGCGGAAACACCGGGGAGCTGTTTTTT
V: TRBV20-1; size: many; D: TRBD1; J: TRBJ2-2; CDR3: CSARDHDGAPGQKNTGELFF; DNA: TGCAGTGCTAGAGATCATGATGGGGCGCCGGGACAGAAGAACACCGGGGAGCTGTTTTTT
V: TRBV10-3; size: many; D: TRBD1; J: TRBJ2-2; CDR3: CAIQTGTGDTGELFF; DNA: TGTGCCATCCAGACCGGGACAGGGGACACCGGGGAGCTGTTTTTT
V: TRBV24-1; size: .; D: TRBD1; J: TRBJ2-6; CDR3: CATSGWDRDSGANVLTF; DNA: TGTGCCACCAGTGGGTGGGACAGAGACTCTGGGGCCAACGTCCTGACTTTC
V: TRBV4-1; size: few; D: TRBD2; J: TRBJ2-1; CDR3: CASSQVLAGETNEQFF; DNA: TGCGCCAGCAGCCAGGTACTAGCGGGAGAGACGAATGAGCAGTTCTTC
V: TRBV6-4; size: many; D: TRBD2; J: TRBJ2-3; CDR3: CASSDVGGGTDTQYF; DNA: TGTGCCAGCAGTGATGTCGGGGGGGGCACAGATACGCAGTATTTT
V: TRBV7-2; size: .; D: .; J: TRBJ2-1; CDR3: CASSLGGGAEQFF; DNA: TGTGCCAGCAGCTTAGGAGGAGGGGCCGAGCAGTTCTTC
V: TRBV29-1; size: .; D: .; J: TRBJ1-2; CDR3: CSVAGDYGYTF; DNA: TGCAGCGTCGCAGGGGACTATGGCTACACCTTC
V: TRBV28; size: .; D: TRBD2; J: TRBJ2-2; CDR3: CASSSTVLAGMTGELFF; DNA: TGTGCCAGCAGTTCAACGGTACTAGCGGGTATGACCGGGGAGCTGTTTTTT
V: TRBV20-1; size: .; D: .; J: TRBJ2-7; CDR3: CSANPSDSLISYEQYF; DNA: TGCAGTGCTAACCCGTCCGACAGTCTCATTTCCTACGAGCAGTACTTC
V: TRBV12-3/TRBV12-4; size: many; D: .; J: TRBJ2-7; CDR3: CASKMGLEQYF; DNA: TGTGCCAGCAAGATGGGTTTAGAGCAGTACTTC
V: TRBV6-5; size: .; D: TRBD2; J: TRBJ2-1; CDR3: CASSYSGLGSPNEQFF; DNA: TGTGCCAGCAGTTACTCTGGACTAGGCAGCCCCAATGAGCAGTTCTTC